One and the same sample provided the 21 T cell receptor beta chains below, sequenced in a study of OX40 agonist ivuxolimab in advanced cancers. Method: immunoSEQ multiplex PCR; TCRdb's copy keeps in-frame clones and lacks some. The profile shows 60,000 to 100,000 clones, roughly 90% of them singletons. The material was CD4+ or CD8+ T cells sorted from blood, obtained in a trial of the OX40 agonist ivuxolimab. Every receptor here comes from an adult with an advanced solid tumor such as melanoma, head and neck, liver or kidney cancer.

The rearrangement joins TRBV4-1 to TRBJ2-2; tentatively, D is TRBD2 (7 bases). The CDR3 sequence is 17 residues long. V was shortened by 0 bases and J by 4 bases, with 15 bases between the two germline ends. Germline values: CDR1 MGHRA, CDR2 YSYEKL. The CDR3 protein is CASSQDPMRGLTGELFF. CDR3 DNA sequence: TGCGCCAGCAGCCAAGATCCGATGCGGGGGCTCACCGGGGAGCTGTTTTTT.

The V gene is TRBV7-8, the J gene TRBJ1-2; D not resolved. Per germline, CDR1 SGHVS and CDR2 FQNEAQ. V was clipped by 4 bases and J by 6 bases, with 30 bases between them. The CDR3 is 19 residues long. CDR3 in DNA: TGTGCCAGCAGCTCTACACTCCCGGGATCGCGTTTAACAGTCGATGGCTACACCTTC. It yields the protein CASSSTLPGSRLTVDGYTF.

V usage is TRBV27 and J usage is TRBJ1-1; no clear D gene. The CDR3 spans 15 residues. Germline CDR1 and CDR2: MNHEY and SMNVEV (reference sequence). V was clipped by 5 bases and J by 1 base, with 14 bases between them. CDR3 sequence (DNA): TGTGCCAGCAGTCCATGGGCCGAGGGGAACACTGAAGCTTTCTTT. It is translated as CASSPWAEGNTEAFF.

The rearrangement links TRBV11-1 to TRBJ2-1; 7 positions agree with TRBD2. The CDR3 has 15 amino acids. The germline CDR1 and CDR2 sequences are SGHAT and FQDESV (reference sequence). Trimming at V came to 1 base and at J to 3 bases, leaving 3 bases not matched to a gene. This CDR3 is CASSLGPSGYNEQFF. The CDR3 DNA sequence: TGTGCCAGCAGCTTAGGACCTAGCGGCTACAATGAGCAGTTCTTC.

V gene TRBV4-1 combines with J gene TRBJ1-1, with a possible D match to TRBD1 (6 bases). The V and J ends lost 3 bases and 2 bases respectively, with 13 bases between them. CDR1 is MGHRA, CDR2 YSYEKL, per germline. The CDR3 has 15 residues. The CDR3 here is CASSQLSQGNTEAFF. The CDR3 nucleotides read TGCGCCAGCAGCCAGCTTTCACAGGGAAACACTGAAGCTTTCTTT.

V is TRBV4-1 and J is TRBJ1-4; the match to TRBD1 covers 8 bases. Trimming at V came to 3 bases and at J to 8 bases, leaving 11 bases not matched to a gene. In germline, CDR1 is MGHRA, CDR2 YSYEKL. The CDR3 is 16 amino acids. CDR3 DNA: TGCGCCAGCAGCCAGACCTCCGGGACAGGTAAAGAAAAACTGTTTTTT. Translated: CASSQTSGTGKEKLFF.

V and J are TRBV27 and TRBJ2-5, with a weak D call TRBD2 (5 bases). This CDR3 is 12 amino acids long. Trimming shortened V by 5 bases and J by 7 bases, and 11 bases separated the two germline ends. The germline CDR1 and CDR2 sequences are MNHEY and SMNVEV (reference sequence). This CDR3 reads CASSPLAGTQYF. CDR3 bases: TGTGCCAGCAGTCCGCTGGCGGGGACCCAGTACTTC.

This rearrangement joins TRBV10-3 to TRBJ1-1, with TRBD1 matching 11 bases. Trimming cost V 4 bases and J 11 bases; bases outside gene matches: 9. The CDR3 length is 14 residues. Germline values: CDR1 ENHRY, CDR2 SYGVKD. CDR3 bases: TGTGCCATCAGTGCGCCGGGACAGGGGGTTTGGGCTTTCTTT. This sequence encodes CAISAPGQGVWAFF.

The chain's CDR3 is CASSATGQTSYEQYF. The CDR3 DNA follows: TGTGCCAGCAGCGCGACAGGCCAGACCTCCTACGAGCAGTACTTC. This rearrangement joins TRBV9 to TRBJ2-7; the D gene is possibly TRBD1 (6 bases). Germline lookup yields CDR1 SGDLS and CDR2 YYNGEE. Trimming pared 3 bases from V and 0 bases from J, leaving 13 bases between. The length of the CDR3 is 15 residues. The entire variable domain, with the rest obtained from reference TRBV9 and TRBJ2-7, is as follows: DSGVTQTPKHLITATGQRVTLRCSPRSGDLSVYWYQQSLDQGLQFLIQYYNGEERAKGNILERFSAQQFPDLHSELNLSSLELGDSALYFCASSATGQTSYEQYFGPGTRLTVT.

This clone was picked up one time. V is TRBV29-1 and J is TRBJ2-7, with D uncertain. This CDR3 has 13 amino acids. Trimming took off 5 bases at V and 1 base at J, with 12 bases between the two ends. Germline V lookup: CDR1 SQVTM, CDR2 ANQGSEA. CDR3 loop: CSVWGGVSYEQYF. CDR3 DNA: TGCAGCGTTTGGGGTGGGGTTTCCTACGAGCAGTACTTC.

The chain couples TRBV19 to TRBJ2-1, with D possibly matching TRBD2 (5 bases). The CDR3 runs 15 residues. Germline V gene lookup returns CDR1 LNHDA and CDR2 SQIVND (reference sequence). The V end was cut by 2 bases, the J end by 4 bases, with 12 bases between. The DNA of the CDR3 is TGTGCCAGTAGTATAATCTCGGGGTGGTACAATGAGCAGTTCTTC. Translated: CASSIISGWYNEQFF.

The rearrangement links TRBV27 to TRBJ2-2; tentatively, D is TRBD2 (5 bases). Germline V gene data show CDR1 as MNHEY and CDR2 as SMNVEV (reference sequence). The CDR3 is 15 residues long. Trimming took 0 bases from V and 7 from J, leaving 12 bases between them. The CDR3 DNA reads as TGTGCCAGCAGTTTATCTGGGGTCCGGGGCGGGGAGCTGTTTTTT. Translation gives CASSLSGVRGGELFF.

The chain is built from TRBV9 and TRBJ2-5; 11 nucleotides agree with TRBD2. Germline lookup yields CDR1 SGDLS and CDR2 YYNGEE. This CDR3 is 17 amino acids long. Trimming took 0 bases from V and 2 from J; bases not matched to a gene: 6. The CDR3 here is CASSVAPGLAAQETQYF. CDR3 sequence (DNA): TGTGCCAGCAGCGTAGCGCCGGGACTAGCGGCACAAGAGACCCAGTACTTC. The full variable domain, rest sourced from reference TRBV9 and TRBJ2-5, is DSGVTQTPKHLITATGQRVTLRCSPRSGDLSVYWYQQSLDQGLQFLIQYYNGEERAKGNILERFSAQQFPDLHSELNLSSLELGDSALYFCASSVAPGLAAQETQYFGPGTRLLVL.

For the CDR3, the DNA is TGTGCCAGCAGCGTAGATCCTGGGGTTCGCACAGATACGCAGTATTTT. It translates to CASSVDPGVRTDTQYF. V gene TRBV9 combines with J gene TRBJ2-3; no definite D call. This CDR3 spans 16 amino acids. V was clipped by 0 bases and J by 1 base, with 12 bases between them. Germline lookup yields CDR1 SGDLS and CDR2 YYNGEE.

The chain combines TRBV10-3 with TRBJ1-4; D is perhaps TRBD1 (5 bases). The CDR3 length is 14 residues. V was clipped by 7 bases and J by 5 bases, with 14 bases between them. CDR1 ENHRY and CDR2 SYGVKD come from the germline V gene. CDR3 sequence: CAINRTFRNEKLFF. The CDR3 DNA reads TGTGCCATCAATAGGACATTTAGAAATGAAAAACTGTTTTTT.

J is TRBJ2-1 and V is TRBV10-3; D gene unclear. This CDR3 is 13 amino acids long. Trimming left V 8 bases short and J 1 base short, with 9 bases between. Germline assignment: CDR1 ENHRY and CDR2 SYGVKD. The chain's CDR3 is CAIGIKSYNEQFF. CDR3 nucleotides: TGTGCCATCGGCATTAAGTCCTACAATGAGCAGTTCTTC.

The chain couples TRBV27 to TRBJ1-1, with 9 nucleotides matching TRBD1. There are 14 residues in the CDR3. The V gene's germline CDR1 is MNHEY and CDR2 SMNVEV (reference sequence). V shed 5 bases, J shed 3 bases, and the junction held 4 bases outside the gene matches. The CDR3: CASSQGTGYTEAFF. The CDR3 bases are TGTGCCAGCAGTCAAGGGACAGGGTACACTGAAGCTTTCTTT.

The J gene is TRBJ2-1, the V gene TRBV11-2, with D possibly being TRBD2 (5 bases). Trimming shortened V by 1 base and J by 6 bases, and 13 bases separated the two germline ends. The V gene's germline CDR1 is SGHAT and CDR2 FQNNGV. The CDR3 totals 15 residues. The CDR3 nucleotides read TGTGCCAGCAGCTTAGCGGGGAGCCGTGGCAATGAGCAGTTCTTC. Its translation is CASSLAGSRGNEQFF.

As to this clone: The sample holds other DNA sequences that translate to the same CDR3. This rearrangement joins TRBV19 to TRBJ2-7; no firm D call. CDR3 size: 11 residues. The germline CDR1 and CDR2 sequences are LNHDA and SQIVND (reference sequence). Trimming took off 1 base at V and 10 bases at J, with 8 bases between the two ends. For the CDR3, the DNA is TGTGCCAGTAGTATAGGTGGCGAACAGTACTTC. This gives the protein CASSIGGEQYF.

This rearrangement joins TRBV11-2 to TRBJ1-1, with TRBD1 matching over 10 bases. Germline V gene lookup returns CDR1 SGHAT and CDR2 FQNNGV. The CDR3 has 17 amino acids. Trimming removed 2 bases from V and 1 base from J; junction bases left unmatched: 7. The CDR3 DNA reads as TGTGCCAGCAGCTTACCCCGTGGGACAGGGGCGAACACTGAAGCTTTCTTT. Translation gives CASSLPRGTGANTEAFF.

The chain joins TRBV19 to TRBJ1-1; D not certain. The CDR3 has 12 amino acids. V was clipped by 5 bases and J by 4 bases, with 8 bases between them. Germline V lookup: CDR1 LNHDA, CDR2 SQIVND (reference sequence). The DNA for the CDR3 is TGTGCCAGTAGTGAATTGGGCACTGAAGCTTTCTTT. It encodes CASSELGTEAFF.